This T cell receptor (beta chain) was documented in a study of T cell responses to AZD1222 COVID-19 vaccine. Study-level points and caveats: Donors were mostly white British, more females; clonal diversity possibly underestimated.

Trimming pared 3 bases from V and 0 bases from J, leaving 29 bases between. From germline, CDR1 is MDHEN and CDR2 SYDVKM. The CDR3 length is 22 residues. Points on this clone: Its antigen remains unidentified.

Sequenced by immunoSEQ multiplex PCR; TCRdb stores in-frame clones only, minus some. The repertoire has 150,000 to 200,000 clones, about 86% of them found once; the top ten carry roughly 0.5%. This rearrangement joins TRBV28 to TRBJ2-2; perhaps D is TRBD1 or TRBD2 (5 bases each). The sample was peripheral blood, taken on day 0 of AZD1222 vaccination. The clonotype originates from an adult in good health. The CDR3 protein is CASSFGGSLIYVVASNTGELFF. As DNA, the CDR3 is TGTGCCAGCAGTTTTGGGGGTTCCCTGATATACGTAGTTGCGTCGAACACCGGGGAGCTGTTTTTT.